One sample yielded the 3 T cell receptor beta chains listed below, sequenced in a study of T cell responses to AZD1222 COVID-19 vaccine. The data were produced by immunoSEQ multiplex PCR, yet TCRdb's version contains in-frame clones alone and is incomplete. The data show 28,000 or so clones, approximately 85% seen once. The sample here was peripheral blood, taken 28 days after the second AZD1222 dose. The source of these receptors is an adult who received the AZD1222 COVID-19 vaccine.

The rearrangement joins TRBV28 to TRBJ2-2, with 7 bases matching TRBD1. The trim removed 5 bases at V and 2 bases at J, leaving 2 bases unmatched. CDR1 and CDR2 (germline): MDHEN, SYDVKM. This CDR3 is built from 14 residues. CDR3 sequence reads: CASSGTANTGELFF. The DNA for the CDR3 is TGTGCCAGCAGTGGGACAGCCAACACCGGGGAGCTGTTTTTT.

The chain uses TRBV11-2 and TRBJ1-5; tentative D call: TRBD1 (5 bases). Trimming shortened V by 6 bases and J by 7 bases, and 13 bases separated the two germline ends. The V gene's germline CDR1 is SGHAT and CDR2 FQNNGV. This CDR3 has 13 residues. This CDR3 reads CASSPTQGQPQHF. The CDR3 DNA reads as TGTGCCAGCAGTCCCACCCAGGGCCAGCCCCAGCATTTT. Looking up the rest from reference TRBV11-2 and TRBJ1-5 gives the full variable domain: EAGVAQSPRYKIIEKRQSVAFWCNPISGHATLYWYQQILGQGPKLLIQFQNNGVVDDSQLPKDRFSAERLKGVDSTLKIQPAKLEDSAVYLCASSPTQGQPQHFGDGTRLSIL.

The V call is TRBV10-3, the J call TRBJ1-2, with D maybe TRBD1 (6 bases). Trimming pared 7 bases from V and 0 bases from J, leaving 15 bases between. Germline-derived CDR1 and CDR2 are ENHRY and SYGVKD. The CDR3 has 15 residues. CDR3 protein: CAITEPGQPNYGYTF. The DNA for the CDR3 is TGTGCCATCACCGAGCCTGGACAGCCTAACTATGGCTACACCTTC.